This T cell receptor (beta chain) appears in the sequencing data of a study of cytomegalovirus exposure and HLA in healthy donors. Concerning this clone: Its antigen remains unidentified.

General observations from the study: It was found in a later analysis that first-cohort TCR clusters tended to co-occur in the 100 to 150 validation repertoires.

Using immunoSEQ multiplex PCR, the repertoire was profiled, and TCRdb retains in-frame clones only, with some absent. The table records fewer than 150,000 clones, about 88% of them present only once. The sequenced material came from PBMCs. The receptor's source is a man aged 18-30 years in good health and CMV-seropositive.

CDR3 protein: CASFPRQAPYGYTF. CDR3 DNA: TGTGCCAGCTTCCCTAGACAGGCCCCCTATGGCTACACCTTC. This rearrangement joins TRBV6-6 to TRBJ1-2; a weak D match, TRBD1 (6 bases). Germline lookup yields CDR1 MNHNY and CDR2 SVGAGI (reference sequence). Trimming removed 8 bases at V and 4 bases at J, with 17 bases between. The CDR3 has 14 amino acids.